One sample yielded the 12 T cell receptor beta chains listed below, sequenced in a study of HIV-infected patients and healthy controls. No cell fractionation was done, so the repertoire covers all unsorted peripheral blood T cells. Alpha and beta constant-region primers primed reverse transcription of about 500 ng RNA. Using multiplexing indices, alpha and beta chain libraries were generated apart by chain-specific third strand synthesis. TCRdb called the 5' RACE reads again in MiXCR, with one record for every CDR3 protein. The data show roughly 7,500 distinct CDR3 sequences, about 7.5% seen once. The sequencing used blood, collected before antiretroviral therapy. These receptors were obtained from an adult with HIV infection.

By its share, this clonotype is medium-sized. The rearrangement links TRBV9 to TRBJ2-1, with TRBD2 matching 11 bases. Trimming at V came to 3 bases and at J to 4 bases, leaving 3 bases not matched to a gene. Germline V gives CDR1 SGDLS, CDR2 YYNGEE. The CDR3 runs to 15 residues. The CDR3 loop reads CASSAGTSGYNEQFF. As DNA, the CDR3 is TGTGCCAGCAGCGCAGGGACTAGCGGTTACAATGAGCAGTTCTTC.

This clonotype qualifies as medium-sized. The chain combines TRBV6-6 with TRBJ2-3, with 14 nucleotides matching TRBD2. Losses at the gene ends were 6 bases for V and 0 bases for J; bases not matched to a gene: 14. The CDR3 contains 20 residues. Germline CDR1 is MNHNY and CDR2 is SVGAGI (reference sequence). The DNA of the CDR3 is TGTGCCAGCAGGGGATGGACTAGCGGGGGGACCCCATTTAGCACAGATACGCAGTATTTT. Translated, it gives CASRGWTSGGTPFSTDTQYF.

This clonotype has at least ten counts. The chain is built from TRBV19 and TRBJ1-1; D call uncertain. Germline V gene data show CDR1 as LNHDA and CDR2 as SQIVND (reference sequence). The CDR3 extends over 14 amino acids. V was trimmed by 1 base and J by 1 base, leaving 7 bases between them. In DNA form, the CDR3 reads TGTGCCAGTAGTATAGGCAGCTCGAACACTGAAGCTTTCTTT. Translation: CASSIGSSNTEAFF.

This clonotype is categorized as medium-sized. This chain joins TRBV5-4 and TRBJ2-4; TRBD2 aligns across 10 bases. The germline gives CDR1 SGHNT, CDR2 YYREEE (reference sequence). V shed 4 bases, J shed 4 bases, and the junction held 11 bases outside the gene matches. This CDR3 has 17 residues. CDR3 sequence: CASSTELAGGRKNIQYF. CDR3 nucleotides: TGTGCCAGCAGCACAGAATTAGCGGGGGGCCGAAAAAACATTCAGTACTTC.

This clonotype was detected a few times. The V and J genes are TRBV6-1 and TRBJ1-4; D perhaps matches TRBD1 (5 bases). The CDR3 is 18 residues long. CDR1 and CDR2 (germline): MNHNS, SASEGT. Trimming left V 6 bases short and J 6 bases short, with 26 bases between. CDR3 DNA: TGTGCCAGCAGAGTCTCCTCCTTACGGACAACTCGGGATGAAAAACTGTTTTTT. Amino acid sequence: CASRVSSLRTTRDEKLFF.

This clonotype was seen repeatedly, ten times or more. The CDR3 bases are TGTGCCAGCAGTGTGCCACAGGGTTCCCACGAGCAGTACTTC. Protein: CASSVPQGSHEQYF. V gene TRBV2 combines with J gene TRBJ2-7, with a tentative D call TRBD1 (6 bases). This CDR3 is 14 amino acids long. Germline lookup yields CDR1 SNHLY and CDR2 FYNNEI. Trimming removed 4 bases from V and 5 bases from J, with 15 bases in between.

This clonotype was detected many times. The chain uses TRBV6-1 and TRBJ1-4, with TRBD1 matching over 8 bases. Germline V gene lookup returns CDR1 MNHNS and CDR2 SASEGT. There are 14 residues in the CDR3. Germline trimming cut 1 base from V and 5 bases from J; bases unmatched to any gene: 0. CDR3 nucleotides: TGTGCCAGCAGTGAAGGACAGGGGAATGAAAAACTGTTTTTT. It yields the protein CASSEGQGNEKLFF.

This clonotype is judged medium-sized (0.01 to 0.1%). The chain couples TRBV6-1 to TRBJ2-7, with a weak D call TRBD2 (6 bases). Per germline, CDR1 MNHNS and CDR2 SASEGT. V lost 3 bases to trimming and J lost 6 bases, with 12 bases between them. The CDR3 has 13 residues. The CDR3 region is CASSEQGGTEQYF. The CDR3 DNA reads as TGTGCCAGCAGTGAGCAGGGAGGTACCGAGCAGTACTTC.

This clonotype ranks as medium-sized. V usage is TRBV20-1 and J usage is TRBJ1-4; TRBD1 is a possible D gene (5 bases). Trimming removed 1 base from V and 9 bases from J, with 15 bases in between. This CDR3 has 14 residues. Per the germline V gene, CDR1 is DFQATT and CDR2 is SNEGSKA (reference sequence). The CDR3 loop is CSARGVGDEKKLFF. Written as DNA, the CDR3 is TGCAGTGCTAGAGGGGTGGGGGATGAGAAAAAACTGTTTTTT.

This chain connects TRBV5-1 to TRBJ2-3, with 10 bases aligning to TRBD1. CDR1 and CDR2 from the germline V gene are SGHRS and YFSETQ. CDR3 length: 15 residues. The V gene end was trimmed by 2 bases and the J gene end by 4 bases; junction bases not matched to a gene: 4. As DNA, the CDR3 is TGCGCCAGCAGCTTAAGTGGGACAGGGGCAGATACGCAGTATTTT. Protein product: CASSLSGTGADTQYF. The complete variable domain, with remaining parts taken from reference TRBV5-1 and TRBJ2-3, reads KAGVTQTPRYLIKTRGQQVTLSCSPISGHRSVSWYQQTPGQGLQFLFEYFSETQRNKGNFPGRFSGRQFSNSRSEMNVSTLELGDSALYLCASSLSGTGADTQYFGPGTRLTVL.

This clonotype was seen a handful of times. The chain has TRBV2 and TRBJ1-2; D is uncertain. The CDR3 loop spans 14 amino acids. Germline V lookup: CDR1 SNHLY, CDR2 FYNNEI. Trimming stripped 1 base from V and 3 bases from J, with 9 bases between. Written as DNA, the CDR3 is TGTGCCAGCAGTGAAGGGGGATGGGACTATGGCTACACCTTC. As protein: CASSEGGWDYGYTF.

This clonotype is deemed medium-sized. V is TRBV11-2 and J is TRBJ2-7, with 16 bases identical to TRBD2. Germline lookup yields CDR1 SGHAT and CDR2 FQNNGV. The CDR3 has 17 amino acids. J was trimmed by 5 bases and V by 4 bases; bases with no gene match: 8. CDR3 DNA sequence: TGTGCCAGCAGCTCGGGGACTAGCGGGAGGGCCTACCACGAGCAGTACTTC. This translates into CASSSGTSGRAYHEQYF.